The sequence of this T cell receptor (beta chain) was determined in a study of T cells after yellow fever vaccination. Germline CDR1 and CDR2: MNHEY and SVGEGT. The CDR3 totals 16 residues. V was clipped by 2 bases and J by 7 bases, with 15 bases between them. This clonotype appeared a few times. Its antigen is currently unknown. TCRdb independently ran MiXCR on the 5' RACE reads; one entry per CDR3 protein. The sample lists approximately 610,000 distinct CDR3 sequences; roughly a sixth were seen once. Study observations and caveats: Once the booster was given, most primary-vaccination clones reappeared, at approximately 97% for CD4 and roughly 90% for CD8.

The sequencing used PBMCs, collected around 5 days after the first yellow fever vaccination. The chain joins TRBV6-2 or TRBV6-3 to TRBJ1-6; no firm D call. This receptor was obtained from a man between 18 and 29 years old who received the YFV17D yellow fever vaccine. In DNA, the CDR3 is TGTGCCAGCAGTTACGGCGGGGATCTAGGAAATTCACCCCTCCACTTT. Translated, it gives CASSYGGDLGNSPLHF.